This TCR beta chain was sequenced during a study of T cell responses to AZD1222 COVID-19 vaccine. General study points: Recipients of AZD1222 seropositive at baseline numbered only 6 or 7. Receipt of two AZD1222 doses was followed by a rise in Spike-specific TCR breadth and depth. Within unmutated variant regions lay the reported targets of nearly half of spike-specific TCRs.

Concerning this clone: Its antigen is unidentified.

The CDR3 contains 15 residues. Germline V CDR1 and CDR2: LGHNA, YSLEER. Trimming cost V 4 bases and J 10 bases; bases outside gene matches: 10. Only in-frame clones appear in the TCRdb table, and some are missing; sequencing was by immunoSEQ multiplex PCR. The table records 85,000 to 95,000 clones, 89% of them present only once. Second doses at about 4 or about 12 weeks were pooled. The source was peripheral blood, collected 28 days after the second AZD1222 dose. The receptor comes from an adult who received the AZD1222 COVID-19 vaccine. The genes are TRBV4-3 and TRBJ1-6, with 7 positions matching TRBD1. The chain's CDR3 is CASSPGQRSGSPLHF. The CDR3 DNA reads as TGCGCCAGCAGCCCGGGACAGCGGTCGGGATCACCCCTCCACTTT.